This TCR beta chain was captured by sequencing in a study of PD-1 blockade in classical Hodgkin lymphoma. General study findings and limits: Complete responders entered with baseline diversity on par with newly diagnosed patients, the results showed.

Assay used: immunoSEQ multiplex PCR; TCRdb lists only in-frame clones, some missing. The sample contains fewer than 35,000 clones, 92% of which appear only once. V was pared by 5 bases and J by 4 bases, with 9 bases between. Germline-derived CDR1 and CDR2 are SNHLY and FYNNEI. The CDR3 sequence is 12 residues long. Regarding time point: cycle 4 day 1 (C4D1), after five to seven weeks of nivolumab. All patients relapsed after autologous stem cell transplantation, and brentuximab vedotin exposure varied. Starting with thawed PBMCs, CD4+ T cells were purified by magnetic negative selection. Complete response, partial response or progressive disease constituted the best response categories observed. Regarding this clone: Its antigen is undetermined.

The input for sequencing was CD4+ T cells from blood, taken before the fourth cycle of nivolumab. V usage is TRBV2 and J usage is TRBJ2-7, with D unclear. The sequence derives from a human donor with classical Hodgkin lymphoma. The CDR3 protein is CASSILRYEQYF. Here the CDR3 DNA reads TGTGCCAGCAGTATTCTGAGATACGAGCAGTACTTC.